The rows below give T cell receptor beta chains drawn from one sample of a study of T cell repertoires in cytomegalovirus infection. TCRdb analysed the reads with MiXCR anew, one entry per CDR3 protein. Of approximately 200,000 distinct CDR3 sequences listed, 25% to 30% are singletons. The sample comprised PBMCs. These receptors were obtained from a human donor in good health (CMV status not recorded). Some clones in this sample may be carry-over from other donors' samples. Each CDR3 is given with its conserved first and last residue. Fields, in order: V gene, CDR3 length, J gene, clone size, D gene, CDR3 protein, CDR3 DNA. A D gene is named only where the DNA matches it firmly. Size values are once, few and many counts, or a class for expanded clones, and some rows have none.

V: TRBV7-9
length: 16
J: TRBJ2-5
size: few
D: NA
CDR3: CASSPAGGLSRETQYF
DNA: TGTGCCAGCAGCCCAGCAGGGGGGCTCTCCCGGGAGACCCAGTACTTC

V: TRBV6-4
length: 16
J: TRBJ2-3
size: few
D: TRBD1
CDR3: CASSYTPGQGRGTQYF
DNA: TGTGCCAGCAGCTACACTCCGGGACAGGGAAGAGGAACGCAGTATTTT

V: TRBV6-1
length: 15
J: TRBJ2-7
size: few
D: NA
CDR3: CASSARDPIAYEQYF
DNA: TGTGCCAGCAGTGCCCGGGACCCGATCGCCTACGAGCAGTACTTC

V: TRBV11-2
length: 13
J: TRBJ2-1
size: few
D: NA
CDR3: CASSWGRLNEQFF
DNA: TGTGCCAGCAGCTGGGGACGGTTAAATGAGCAGTTCTTC

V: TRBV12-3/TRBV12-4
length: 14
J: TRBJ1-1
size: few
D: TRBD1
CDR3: CASTLTGVGTEAFF
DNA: TGTGCCAGCACCCTGACAGGGGTGGGAACTGAAGCTTTCTTT

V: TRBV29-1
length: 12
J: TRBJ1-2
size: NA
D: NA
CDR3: CSVKSGHGGYTF
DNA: TGCAGCGTGAAGTCCGGGCACGGGGGCTACACCTTC

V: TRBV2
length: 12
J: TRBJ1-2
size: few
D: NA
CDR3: CASSEALVGYTF
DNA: TGTGCCAGCAGTGAAGCGCTAGTTGGCTACACCTTC

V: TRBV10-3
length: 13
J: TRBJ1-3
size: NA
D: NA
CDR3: CALRPSSGNTIYF
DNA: TGTGCCCTGCGACCGAGCTCTGGAAACACCATATATTTT

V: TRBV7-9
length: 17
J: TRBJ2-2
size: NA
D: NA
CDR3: CASSFRGGSESTGELFF
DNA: TGTGCCAGCAGCTTCCGAGGCGGGTCCGAGTCCACCGGGGAGCTGTTTTTT

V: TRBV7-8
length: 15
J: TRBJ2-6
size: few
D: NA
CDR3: CASSPDALGANVLTF
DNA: TGTGCCAGCAGCCCGGACGCGTTAGGGGCCAACGTCCTGACTTTC

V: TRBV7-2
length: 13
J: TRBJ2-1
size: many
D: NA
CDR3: CASSLELGDEQFF
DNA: TGTGCCAGCAGCTTAGAGCTGGGCGATGAGCAGTTCTTC

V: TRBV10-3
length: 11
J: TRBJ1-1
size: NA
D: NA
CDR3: CAISEGGLAFF
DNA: TGTGCCATCAGTGAGGGAGGGTTGGCTTTCTTT

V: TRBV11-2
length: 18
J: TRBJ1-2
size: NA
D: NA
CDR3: CASSLDHLGPGDYYGYTF
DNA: TGTGCCAGCAGCTTAGATCACTTGGGCCCGGGAGATTACTATGGCTACACCTTC

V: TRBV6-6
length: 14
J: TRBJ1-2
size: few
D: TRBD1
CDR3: CASSYGDRVDGYTF
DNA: TGTGCCAGCAGTTACGGGGACAGGGTGGATGGCTACACCTTC

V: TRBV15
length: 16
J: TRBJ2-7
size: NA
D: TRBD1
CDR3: CATSRDRGTGVHEQYF
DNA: TGTGCCACCAGCAGAGATCGAGGGACAGGGGTCCACGAGCAGTACTTC

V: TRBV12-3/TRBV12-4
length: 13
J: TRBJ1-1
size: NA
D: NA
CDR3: CASRPKTNTEASF
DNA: TGTGCCAGCAGGCCGAAGACGAACACTGAAGCTTCCTTT

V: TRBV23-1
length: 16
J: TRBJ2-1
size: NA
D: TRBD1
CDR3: CASSRDRGREDNEQFF
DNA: TGCGCCAGCAGCAGGGACAGGGGTAGAGAGGACAATGAGCAGTTCTTC

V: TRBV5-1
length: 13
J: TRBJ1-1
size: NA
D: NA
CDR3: CASSLGQPTEAFF
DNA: TGCGCCAGCAGCTTAGGACAGCCTACTGAAGCTTTCTTT

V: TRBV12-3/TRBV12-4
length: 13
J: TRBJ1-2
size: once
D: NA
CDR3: CASSLGIYYGYTF
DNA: TGTGCCAGCAGTCTGGGGATCTACTATGGCTACACCTTC

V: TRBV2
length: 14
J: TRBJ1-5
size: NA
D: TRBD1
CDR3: CASSPDRGRQPQHF
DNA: TGTGCCAGCAGTCCAGACAGGGGGAGGCAGCCCCAGCATTTT

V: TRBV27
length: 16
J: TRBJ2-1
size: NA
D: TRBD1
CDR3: CASSLYLGQGVNEQFF
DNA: TGTGCCAGCAGTTTGTACTTGGGACAGGGTGTGAATGAGCAGTTCTTC

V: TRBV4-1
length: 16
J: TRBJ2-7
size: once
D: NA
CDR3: CASSPLLFGSSYEQYF
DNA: TGCGCCAGCAGCCCCCTTCTTTTTGGATCGTCCTACGAGCAGTACTTC

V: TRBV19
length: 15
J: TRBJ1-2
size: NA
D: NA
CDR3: CASSIRENLNYGYTF
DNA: TGTGCCAGTAGTATACGGGAGAATCTCAACTATGGCTACACCTTC

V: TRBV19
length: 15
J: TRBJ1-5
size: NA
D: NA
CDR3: CASSTGTGQGQPQDF
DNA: TGTGCCAGTAGTACCGGGACGGGGCAAGGTCAGCCCCAGGATTTT

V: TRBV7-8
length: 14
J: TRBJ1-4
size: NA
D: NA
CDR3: CASSLDTTNEKLFF
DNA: TGTGCCAGCAGCCTCGATACAACTAATGAAAAACTGTTTTTT

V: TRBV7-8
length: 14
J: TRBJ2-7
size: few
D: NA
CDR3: CASSFINRSYEQYF
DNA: TGTGCCAGCAGCTTTATAAACAGATCCTACGAGCAGTACTTC

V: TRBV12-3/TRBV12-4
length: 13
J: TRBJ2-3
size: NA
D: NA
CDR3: CASSLTGENTQYF
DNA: TGTGCCAGCAGTTTAACGGGGGAGAATACGCAGTATTTT

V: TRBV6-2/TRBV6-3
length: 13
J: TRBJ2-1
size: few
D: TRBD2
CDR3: CAGGDGPYNEQFF
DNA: TGTGCGGGGGGGGACGGGCCCTACAATGAGCAGTTCTTC

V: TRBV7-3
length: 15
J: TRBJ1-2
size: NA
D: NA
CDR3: CASLPRDGFSYGYTF
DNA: TGTGCCAGTTTACCCCGGGACGGATTTTCCTATGGCTACACCTTC

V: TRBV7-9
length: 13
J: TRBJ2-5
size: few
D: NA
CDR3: CASSFDHQETQYF
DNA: TGTGCCAGCAGCTTCGACCACCAAGAGACCCAGTACTTC

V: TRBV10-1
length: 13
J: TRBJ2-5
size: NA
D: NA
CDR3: CASSVDSQETQYF
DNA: TGCGCCAGCAGTGTGGACAGCCAAGAGACCCAGTACTTC

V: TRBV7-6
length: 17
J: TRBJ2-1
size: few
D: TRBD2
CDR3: CASSLELAATLYNEQFF
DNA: TGTGCCAGCAGCTTAGAACTAGCGGCCACTCTCTACAATGAGCAGTTCTTC

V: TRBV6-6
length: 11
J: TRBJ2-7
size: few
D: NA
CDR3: CASSYVNEQYF
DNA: TGTGCCAGCAGTTACGTGAACGAGCAGTACTTC

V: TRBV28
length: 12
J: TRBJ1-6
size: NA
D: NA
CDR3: CASKLPNSPLHF
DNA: TGTGCCAGCAAGCTCCCCAATTCACCCCTCCACTTT

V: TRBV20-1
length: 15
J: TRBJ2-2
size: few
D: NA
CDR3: CSAREGAVNTGELFF
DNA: TGCAGTGCTAGAGAGGGGGCCGTGAACACCGGGGAGCTGTTTTTT

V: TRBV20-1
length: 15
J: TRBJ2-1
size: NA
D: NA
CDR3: CSARDYAGVGNEQFF
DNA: TGCAGTGCTAGAGATTATGCGGGCGTCGGCAATGAGCAGTTCTTC

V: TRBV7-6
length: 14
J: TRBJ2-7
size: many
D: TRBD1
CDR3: CASSIGQGTYEQYF
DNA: TGTGCCAGCAGCATAGGACAGGGCACCTACGAGCAGTACTTC

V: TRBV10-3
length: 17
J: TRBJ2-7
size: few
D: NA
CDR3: CAISVSWTDGSSYEQYF
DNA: TGTGCCATCAGTGTCTCATGGACGGATGGTTCCTCCTACGAGCAGTACTTC

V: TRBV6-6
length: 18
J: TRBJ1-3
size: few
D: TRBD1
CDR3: CASSYSRQGTSSGNTIYF
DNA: TGTGCCAGCAGTTACTCCCGACAGGGAACGAGCTCTGGAAACACCATATATTTT

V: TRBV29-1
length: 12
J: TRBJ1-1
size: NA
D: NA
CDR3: CSVSLQNTEAFF
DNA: TGCAGCGTTAGTTTACAGAACACTGAAGCTTTCTTT

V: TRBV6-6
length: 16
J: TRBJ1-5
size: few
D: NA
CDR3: CASSPLDSSGNQPQHF
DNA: TGTGCCAGCAGTCCATTGGACAGCAGTGGGAATCAGCCCCAGCATTTT

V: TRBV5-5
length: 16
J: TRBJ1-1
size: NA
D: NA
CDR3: CASSLHLQGLNTEAFF
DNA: TGTGCCAGCAGCTTGCATCTTCAGGGTTTGAACACTGAAGCTTTCTTT

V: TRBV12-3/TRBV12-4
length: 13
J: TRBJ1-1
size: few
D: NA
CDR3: CASSPVGAAEAFF
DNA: TGTGCCAGCAGCCCGGTAGGGGCGGCTGAAGCTTTCTTT

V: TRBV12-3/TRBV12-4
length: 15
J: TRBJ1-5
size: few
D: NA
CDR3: CASTLGGYSNQPQHF
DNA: TGTGCCAGCACCTTAGGGGGTTATAGCAATCAGCCCCAGCATTTT

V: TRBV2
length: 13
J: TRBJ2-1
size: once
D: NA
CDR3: CASSESRYNEQFF
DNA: TGTGCCAGCAGTGAAAGCAGATACAATGAGCAGTTCTTC

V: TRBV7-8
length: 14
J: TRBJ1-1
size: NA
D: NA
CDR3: CASSSTPLGVEAFF
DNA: TGTGCCAGCAGCTCAACCCCCCTTGGAGTTGAAGCTTTCTTT

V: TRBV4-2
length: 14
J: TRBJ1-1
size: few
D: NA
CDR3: CASSQDGANTEAFF
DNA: TGTGCCAGCAGCCAAGACGGAGCCAACACTGAAGCTTTCTTT

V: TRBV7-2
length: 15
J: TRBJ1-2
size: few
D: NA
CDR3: CASSLSGAYNYGYTF
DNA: TGTGCCAGCAGTCTGAGCGGGGCATACAACTATGGCTACACCTTC

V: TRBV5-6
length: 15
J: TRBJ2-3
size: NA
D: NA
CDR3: CASSGGKGRGSTQYF
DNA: TGTGCCAGCAGCGGGGGGAAGGGCCGGGGGAGTACGCAGTATTTT

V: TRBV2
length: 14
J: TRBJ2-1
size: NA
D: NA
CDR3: CASDQDDVYNEQFF
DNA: TGTGCCAGCGATCAGGACGACGTTTACAATGAGCAGTTCTTC